The 7 T cell receptor beta chains listed next were all sequenced from one sample in a study of T-cell memory formation after mild COVID-19. TCRdb fed the 5' RACE reads into MiXCR, producing one record per CDR3 protein. The repertoire holds some 300,000 distinct CDR3 sequences, under 25% seen once, with around 20% in the top ten. Source material: PBMCs or a T cell subset sorted from them (not recorded which). These receptors all come from a man aged 18 to 29 who had mild COVID-19 (a few samples of this study predate the infection). Cell type and time point are not known.

This clonotype was seen ten or more times. This chain links TRBV4-2 with TRBJ1-1, with D perhaps TRBD1 (5 bases). This CDR3 is 16 amino acids long. Looked up from germline, CDR1 is LGHNA and CDR2 is YNFKEQ. Trimming removed 0 bases at V and 1 base at J, with 12 bases between. In DNA, the CDR3 is TGTGCCAGCAGCCAAGAAAGTGGGGGAGGGAACACTGAAGCTTTCTTT. The encoded protein is CASSQESGGGNTEAFF.

About this clonotype: A read error is possible here, since a much larger clone lies one base away. This chain joins TRBV7-2 and TRBJ2-3; D gene unclear. The CDR3 has 14 amino acids. The germline gives CDR1 SGHTA, CDR2 FQGNSA. The germline V and J ends were trimmed by 6 bases and 1 base, with 11 bases remaining between them. The CDR3 loop is CASRGKVGTDTQYF. DNA for the CDR3: TGTGCCAGCAGGGGAAAGGTGGGCACAGATACGCAGTATTTT.

The J gene is TRBJ2-7, the V gene TRBV6-2 or TRBV6-3, with 9 bases that match TRBD1. V gave up 2 bases and J gave up 3 bases; unmatched junction bases: 2. This CDR3 region has 14 residues. Germline V gives CDR1 MNHEY, CDR2 SVGEGT. As DNA, the CDR3 is TGTGCCAGCAGTTACGGGACAGGGCGCTACGAGCAGTACTTC. It is translated as CASSYGTGRYEQYF.

This clonotype was picked up many times. This chain joins TRBV7-2 and TRBJ2-3; D might be TRBD1 (6 bases). Per germline, CDR1 SGHTA and CDR2 FQGNSA. There are 13 residues in the CDR3. The V gene lost 4 bases and the J gene lost 4 bases, with 9 bases spanning the gap. In DNA, the CDR3 is TGTGCCAGCAGCTCCAGGGGACCAGATACGCAGTATTTT. This gives the protein CASSSRGPDTQYF.

This clonotype was counted between two and nine times. The chain combines TRBV29-1 with TRBJ2-2; D might be TRBD1 (5 bases). The CDR3 sequence is 13 residues long. Germline-derived CDR1 and CDR2 are SQVTM and ANQGSEA. Trimming pared 3 bases from V and 2 bases from J, leaving 7 bases between. CDR3 nucleotide sequence: TGCAGCGTTGACCAGGGAAACACCGGGGAGCTGTTTTTT. Amino acids: CSVDQGNTGELFF.

The V gene is TRBV20-1, the J gene TRBJ1-6, with D perhaps TRBD1 (6 bases). Germline V CDR1 and CDR2: DFQATT, SNEGSKA (reference sequence). V lost 0 bases, J lost 0 bases, and 12 bases lay in between. CDR3 length: 17 amino acids. This chain's CDR3 is CSARDGGGSSYNSPLHF. The DNA of the CDR3 is TGCAGTGCTAGAGATGGGGGCGGGAGCTCCTATAATTCACCCCTCCACTTT.

The rearrangement joins TRBV3-1 to TRBJ2-7, with D maybe TRBD2 (6 bases). Trimming took off 1 base at V and 6 bases at J, with 13 bases between the two ends. This CDR3 has 14 residues. CDR1 and CDR2 from the germline V gene are LGHDT and YNNKEL (reference sequence). As DNA, the CDR3 is TGTGCCAGCAGCCAAGCCGGGGGTCAGGGCGAGCAGTACTTC. Translation gives CASSQAGGQGEQYF.